The text below deals with one TCR beta chain. Its antigen remains unidentified. The record originates from a study of memory CD4+ T cells and cytomegalovirus serostatus. General observations from the study: Of approximately 160 reported CMV TCRbeta sequences, roughly 70 were found in memory CD4+ repertoires.

Single viable CD3+CD4+CD8-CD45RO+ cells were sorted as the memory CD4+ T cells. After thawing, CD4+ T cells were positively selected. The data were produced by immunoSEQ multiplex PCR, yet TCRdb's version contains in-frame clones alone and is incomplete. In the table there are 35,000 to 45,000 clones, about 76% of which are singletons. This CDR3 has 14 residues. After removal of 4 bases from V and 7 bases from J, the junction contained 1 base not matched to a gene. Germline values: CDR1 ENHRY, CDR2 SYGVKD. The source is an adult in good health and CMV-seronegative. The chain joins TRBV10-3 to TRBJ1-4; TRBD1 matches 12 bases. Material: memory CD4+ T cells from blood. This CDR3 reads CAISVGQGAEKLFF. CDR3 DNA sequence: TGTGCCATCAGTGTGGGACAGGGGGCTGAAAAACTGTTTTTT.